The clone carrying this T cell receptor (beta chain) was detected ten times or more. TCRdb reassembled clones from the PCR reads with MiXCR. The table shows 45,000 or so clones, with 3.5% to 5% occurring only once. The V gene's germline CDR1 is KGHDR and CDR2 SFDVKD. This CDR3 region has 13 residues. The V and J ends lost 7 bases and 8 bases respectively, with 14 bases between them. These data come from a study of metastatic and nonmetastatic thyroid tumors. The entire patient cohort was treatment-naive prior to thyroid surgery. The TCR originated in a female donor with papillary thyroid cancer or a benign thyroid nodule (not recorded which). Some clones in this sample may be carry-over from other donors' samples. The sequenced material came from blood. The chain carries TRBV24-1 and TRBJ2-1; maybe TRBD2 (6 bases). CDR3 region: CATSRDSDYEQFF. The CDR3 region has the DNA TGTGCCACCAGCCGGGACTCCGACTATGAGCAGTTCTTC.